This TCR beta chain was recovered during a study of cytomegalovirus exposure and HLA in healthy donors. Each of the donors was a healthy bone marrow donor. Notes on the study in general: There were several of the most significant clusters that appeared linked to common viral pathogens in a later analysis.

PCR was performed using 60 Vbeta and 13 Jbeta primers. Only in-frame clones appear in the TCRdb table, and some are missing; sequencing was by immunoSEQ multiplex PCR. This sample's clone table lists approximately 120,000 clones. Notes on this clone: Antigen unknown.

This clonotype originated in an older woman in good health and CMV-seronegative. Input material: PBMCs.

CDR3 loop: CASSFSTGMNTEAFF. DNA of the CDR3: TGCGCCAGCAGCTTCTCAACAGGGATGAACACTGAAGCTTTCTTT. The rearrangement links TRBV5-1 to TRBJ1-1, with TRBD1 as a possible D gene (6 bases). Germline-derived CDR1 and CDR2 are SGHRS and YFSETQ. The CDR3 has 15 amino acids. V was pared by 2 bases and J by 0 bases, with 11 bases between.